This TCR beta chain was recorded in a study of cytomegalovirus exposure and HLA in healthy donors. CDR1 and CDR2 from the germline V gene are SGHDN and FVKESK. The CDR3 loop spans 14 amino acids. V trimming: 4 bases; J trimming: 4 bases; junction bases outside the gene matches: 4. Healthy bone marrow donors made up the donor group. 60 Vbeta and 13 Jbeta primers were used in PCR. The data were produced by immunoSEQ multiplex PCR, yet TCRdb's version contains in-frame clones alone and is incomplete. The sample records around 100,000 clones, less than 80% being singletons. The genes are TRBV14 and TRBJ2-7, with 10 bases lining up with TRBD1. Sequences were obtained from PBMCs. This clonotype was obtained from a woman aged 25 to 39 in good health and CMV-seronegative. CDR3 protein: CASSPGTGDYEQYF. The DNA of the CDR3 is TGTGCCAGCAGCCCCGGGACAGGGGATTACGAGCAGTACTTC.